Listed below are T cell receptor beta chains from one sample, sequenced in a study of blood T cell repertoires in COVID-19. Method: immunoSEQ multiplex PCR; TCRdb's copy keeps in-frame clones and lacks some. The table shows a few hundred thousand clones, with over 75% occurring only once. Sequencing was carried out using peripheral blood. The receptors were gathered from a middle-aged man with COVID-19, enrolled during active disease. Both conserved end residues are part of each CDR3. A D gene is named only where the DNA matches it firmly. A row's size may be missing; if present it is once, few, many or a size class.

CASSEGGWGGGETQYF,TGTGCCAGCAGTGAAGGGGGGTGGGGGGGTGGGGAGACCCAGTACTTC,TRBJ2-5,NA,TRBD2,TRBV6-1
CASSPRGQSTGTGELFF,TGCGCCAGCAGCCCCCGAGGACAGTCTACGGGCACCGGGGAGCTGTTTTTT,TRBJ2-2,NA,NA,TRBV5-1
CASSLAFRVDEKLFF,TGTGCCAGCAGCTTAGCGTTCAGGGTGGATGAAAAACTGTTTTTT,TRBJ1-4,once,NA,TRBV7-2
CASSMWRGSGNTIYF,TGTGCCAGTAGTATGTGGAGGGGTTCTGGAAACACCATATATTTT,TRBJ1-3,NA,NA,TRBV19
CASSLLGQGENTEAFF,TGTGCCAGCAGCTTACTGGGACAGGGGGAGAATACTGAAGCTTTCTTT,TRBJ1-1,NA,TRBD1,TRBV5-4
CASSDRTGEHREQYF,TGTGCCAGCAGTGACCGGACAGGGGAGCATCGCGAGCAGTACTTC,TRBJ2-7,NA,TRBD1,TRBV25-1
CASRSGGAYEKLFF,TGTGCCAGCAGGTCAGGGGGCGCATATGAAAAACTGTTTTTT,TRBJ1-4,NA,TRBD1,TRBV28
CASSEGSNQPQHF,TGTGCCAGCAGTGAGGGTAGCAATCAGCCCCAGCATTTT,TRBJ1-5,NA,NA,TRBV12-3/TRBV12-4
CASRNENYGYTF,TGCGCCAGCAGAAATGAGAACTATGGCTACACCTTC,TRBJ1-2,NA,NA,TRBV5-1
CASTHTGGPAGRTGELFF,TGTGCCAGCACCCACACCGGGGGTCCAGCAGGACGCACCGGGGAGCTGTTTTTT,TRBJ2-2,NA,NA,TRBV5-8